Here is one TCR beta chain with its context. The assay was immunoSEQ multiplex PCR, and TCRdb's table has in-frame clones only and misses some. The sample yields approximately 55,000 clones, 75% to 95% seen once. This specimen belongs to a study of blood T cell repertoires in COVID-19. The V gene lost 6 bases and the J gene lost 2 bases, with 14 bases spanning the gap. Germline V gives CDR1 KGHSH, CDR2 LQKENI. The CDR3 runs 14 residues. What was sequenced was peripheral blood. This rearrangement joins TRBV18 to TRBJ2-7; possible D gene TRBD2, 6 bases. The sequence came from a man aged 35-49 years with acute or convalescent COVID-19. The DNA of the CDR3 is TGTGCCAGCTCTGGGACTTCCACCGCCTACGAGCAGTACTTC. This translates into CASSGTSTAYEQYF.